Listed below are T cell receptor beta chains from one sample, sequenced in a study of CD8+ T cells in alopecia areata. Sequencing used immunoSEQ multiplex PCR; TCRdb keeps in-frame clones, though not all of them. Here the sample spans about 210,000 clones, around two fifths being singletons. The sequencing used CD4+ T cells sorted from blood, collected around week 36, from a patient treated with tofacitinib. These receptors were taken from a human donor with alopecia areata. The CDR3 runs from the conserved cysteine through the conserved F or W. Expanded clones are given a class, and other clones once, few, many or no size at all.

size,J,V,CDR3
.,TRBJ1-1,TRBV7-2,CASTQGGVAFNTEAFF
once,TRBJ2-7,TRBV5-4,CASSPSGSSYEQYF
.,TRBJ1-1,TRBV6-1,CASSFSENTEAFF
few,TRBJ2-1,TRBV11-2,CASSSGDRALVRQFF
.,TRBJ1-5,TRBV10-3,CAIHSGQIDQPQHF
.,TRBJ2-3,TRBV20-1,CSAFSRDTQYF
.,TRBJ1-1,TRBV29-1,CSVDPGGNTEAFF
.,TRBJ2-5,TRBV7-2,CASSRQSGVGETQYF
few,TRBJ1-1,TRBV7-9,CASSSKAEAFF
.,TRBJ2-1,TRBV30,CAWSHFGQRGITYNEQFF
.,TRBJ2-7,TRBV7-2,CASCAGVSYEQYF
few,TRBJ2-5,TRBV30,CAWVPTLQETQYF
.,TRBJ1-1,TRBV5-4,CASSLAGTAQAFF
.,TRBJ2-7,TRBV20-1,CSAERREQYF
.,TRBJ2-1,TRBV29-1,CSVAGQGNEQFF
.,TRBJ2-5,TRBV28,CASSLPRNQETQYF
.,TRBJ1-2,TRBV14,CASSQGNRGPNYGYTF
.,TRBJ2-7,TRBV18,CASSPLPGAPYEQYF
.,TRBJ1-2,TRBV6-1,CASSESGRNNYGYTF
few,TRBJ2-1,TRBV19,CASSIGSGEREQFF
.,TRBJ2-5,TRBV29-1,CSVSRVTETQYF
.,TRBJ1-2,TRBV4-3,CASSQQQGPNYGYTF
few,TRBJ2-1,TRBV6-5,CASSSDGRAVFF
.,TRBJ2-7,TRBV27,CASSLERGHEQYF
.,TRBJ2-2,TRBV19,CASRFSASGISTGELFF
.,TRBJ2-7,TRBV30,CAWRAPGQTTYEQYF
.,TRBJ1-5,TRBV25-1,CASSASTGSSNQPQHF
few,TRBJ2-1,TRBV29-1,CSVLRGTSADEQFF
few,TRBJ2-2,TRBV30,CAWVNTGELFF
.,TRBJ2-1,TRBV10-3,CAIKRGTYNEQFF
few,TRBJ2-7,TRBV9,CASSKTQGAPVF
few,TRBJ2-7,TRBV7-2,CASSSLSNEQYF